This TCR beta chain was sequenced for a study of T cells in Graves' hyperthyroidism and ophthalmopathy. Amplified TCR beta CDR3 regions came from RNA transcripts. The TCR CDR3 was amplified in a first-round RT-PCR using the HTBI primer set. TCRdb passed the multiplex PCR reads through MiXCR, listing each CDR3 protein once. The sample yields around 250,000 distinct CDR3 sequences, more than 14% seen once. Criteria for exclusion of patients were uncontrolled infection, other autoimmune disease, pregnancy or lactation. Orbital computed tomography and thyroid ultrasound, together with serum TRAb and thyroxine and clinical symptoms, were used for diagnoses. The sample holds one count of this clonotype. The CDR3 length is 16 residues. CDR1 MNHEY and CDR2 SMNVEV come from the germline V gene (reference sequence). The V segment lost 2 bases and the J segment 2 bases; nucleotides outside the gene matches: 1.

This receptor was taken from a woman between 40 and 50 years old with Graves' hyperthyroidism that later progressed to Graves' ophthalmopathy. The J gene is TRBJ2-1, the V gene TRBV27, with 12 nucleotides matching TRBD2. The sequenced sample was blood. This CDR3 reads CASSLPSGRAYNEQFF. The CDR3 region has the DNA TGTGCCAGCAGTTTACCTAGCGGGAGGGCCTACAATGAGCAGTTCTTC.